Listed here are 31 T cell receptor beta chains from one sample, sequenced in a study of T cell repertoires in cytomegalovirus infection. One entry per CDR3 protein results from TCRdb running MiXCR on the reads. The data contain about 180,000 distinct CDR3 sequences, about an eighth of them singletons. Sequences were obtained from PBMCs. Source of these receptors: a human donor in good health (CMV status not recorded). Some clones in this sample may be carry-over from other donors' samples.

At least ten counts were recorded for this clonotype. This chain joins TRBV7-2 and TRBJ1-1; unclear D gene. Trimming shortened V by 3 bases and J by 1 base, and 6 bases separated the two germline ends. There are 13 residues in the CDR3. CDR1 and CDR2 (germline): SGHTA, FQGNSA. Here the CDR3 DNA reads TGTGCCAGCAGCTTCCAGGAGAACACTGAAGCTTTCTTT. Translated, it gives CASSFQENTEAFF.

This chain connects TRBV11-2 to TRBJ2-7, with D tentatively TRBD2 (6 bases). Trimming removed 2 bases at V and 3 bases at J, with 14 bases between. There are 15 residues in the CDR3. The germline V gene has CDR1 SGHAT and CDR2 FQNNGV. The CDR3 coding sequence is TGTGCCAGCAGCTTAAGAATAGCGGAGGACTACGAGCAGTACTTC. This translates into CASSLRIAEDYEQYF.

J is TRBJ1-5 and V is TRBV2, with 9 bases identical to TRBD1. The CDR3 covers 15 residues. The germline gives CDR1 SNHLY, CDR2 FYNNEI. The V gene end was trimmed by 6 bases and the J gene end by 4 bases; junction bases not matched to a gene: 7. This CDR3 reads CASSKGTGINQPQHF. The CDR3 nucleotides read TGTGCCAGCAGCAAGGGGACAGGGATAAATCAGCCCCAGCATTTT. Full variable domain (rest looked up from reference TRBV2 and TRBJ1-5): EPEVTQTPSHQVTQMGQEVILRCVPISNHLYFYWYRQILGQKVEFLVSFYNNEISEKSEIFDDQFSVERPDGSNFTLKIRSTKLEDSAMYFCASSKGTGINQPQHFGDGTRLSIL.

This clonotype appeared many times. This sequence joins TRBV20-1 and TRBJ2-5, with D possibly matching TRBD2 (5 bases). Trimming took off 5 bases at V and 1 base at J, with 23 bases between the two ends. Looked up from germline, CDR1 is DFQATT and CDR2 is SNEGSKA (reference sequence). The CDR3 is 17 amino acids. CDR3 amino acids: CSALNLPRTGSQETQYF. For the CDR3, the DNA is TGCAGTGCTCTAAACCTGCCGAGAACGGGGTCCCAAGAGACCCAGTACTTC.

At least ten counts were recorded for this clonotype. The chain employs TRBV6-1 and TRBJ2-2; 8 bases align to TRBD1. The V gene's germline CDR1 is MNHNS and CDR2 SASEGT. The length of the CDR3 is 15 residues. The junction had 5 bases not matched to a gene; V was cut back by 5 bases and J by 3 bases. The CDR3 bases are TGTGCCAGCAGTAGGGGACAGGTATACACCGGGGAGCTGTTTTTT. It is translated as CASSRGQVYTGELFF.

This clonotype was counted at least ten times. The genes are TRBV7-8 and TRBJ2-5, with D perhaps TRBD1 or TRBD2 (5 bases each). Germline lookup yields CDR1 SGHVS and CDR2 FQNEAQ. Trimming removed 0 bases from V and 5 bases from J, with 19 bases in between. The CDR3 sequence is 17 residues long. The CDR3 reads CASSLASRLSEGETQYF. The DNA for the CDR3 is TGTGCCAGCAGCTTAGCTAGCCGACTATCAGAGGGGGAGACCCAGTACTTC. Full variable domain (outside the CDR3, taken from reference TRBV7-8 and TRBJ2-5): GAGVSQSPRYKVAKRGQDVALRCDPISGHVSLFWYQQALGQGPEFLTYFQNEAQLDKSGLPSDRFFAERPEGSVSTLKIQRTQQEDSAVYLCASSLASRLSEGETQYFGPGTRLLVL.

The V gene is TRBV7-4, the J gene TRBJ2-1, with TRBD2 identical over 15 bases. CDR3 length: 18 residues. Trimming cost V 5 bases and J 2 bases; bases outside gene matches: 7. Germline V gene lookup returns CDR1 SGHVT and CDR2 SQSDAQ. The CDR3 DNA reads TGTGCCAGCAGCCCCGGACTAGCGGGAGGGGCTACCTACAATGAGCAGTTCTTC. This translates into CASSPGLAGGATYNEQFF.

This clonotype was counted ten times or more. This chain joins TRBV7-2 and TRBJ1-1, with D tentatively TRBD1 (5 bases). The V end was cut by 5 bases, the J end by 4 bases, with 11 bases between. There are 13 residues in the CDR3. Germline CDR1 is SGHTA and CDR2 is FQGNSA. CDR3 sequence: CASSRRGGTEAFF. The CDR3 coding sequence is TGTGCCAGCAGCCGACGCGGGGGCACTGAAGCTTTCTTT. Complete variable domain (other parts from reference TRBV7-2 and TRBJ1-1): GAGVSQSPSNKVTEKGKDVELRCDPISGHTALYWYRQSLGQGLEFLIYFQGNSAPDKSGLPSDRFSAERTGGSVSTLTIQRTQQEDSAVYLCASSRRGGTEAFFGQGTRLTVV.

V gene TRBV29-1 combines with J gene TRBJ2-5; the match to TRBD2 covers 13 bases. From germline, CDR1 is SQVTM and CDR2 ANQGSEA. J lost 5 bases, V lost 1 base, and 13 bases had no gene match. The CDR3 is made up of 18 amino acids. The CDR3 reads CSVEGLAGGSIREETQYF. The CDR3 DNA sequence: TGCAGCGTTGAAGGACTAGCGGGAGGCTCCATCCGGGAGGAGACCCAGTACTTC.

This clonotype was found many times. The rearrangement links TRBV7-9 to TRBJ1-2, with 9 bases identical to TRBD1. Germline trimming cut 4 bases from V and 1 base from J; bases unmatched to any gene: 7. This CDR3 region has 16 residues. Germline assignment: CDR1 SEHNR and CDR2 FQNEAQ (reference sequence). CDR3 residues: CASSSTGTGLNYGYTF. CDR3 sequence (DNA): TGTGCCAGCAGCTCCACCGGGACAGGGCTTAACTATGGCTACACCTTC.

A word on this clonotype: This may come from a read error, since a much larger clone is one base off. The chain combines TRBV28 with TRBJ1-1; D might be TRBD1 (6 bases). This CDR3 spans 13 amino acids. Germline V lookup: CDR1 MDHEN, CDR2 SYDVKM. CDR3 in DNA: TGTGCCAGCATTTTAAGGGACACCTTTGAAGCTTTGTTT. Its translation is CASILRDTFEALF.

This clonotype was found a few times. The chain carries TRBV20-1 and TRBJ2-7; TRBD1 might be the D (5 bases). Germline CDR1 and CDR2: DFQATT and SNEGSKA (reference sequence). V was cut by 0 bases and J by 2 bases, with 11 bases left in between. The CDR3 has 14 residues. This CDR3 is CSARDQGSPYEQYF. The CDR3 DNA is TGCAGTGCTAGAGATCAGGGCAGCCCCTACGAGCAGTACTTC.

This clonotype was picked up many times. The CDR3 nucleotides read TGCAGTGCCCCCCCGGTGACTAGCGGATACGAGCAGTACTTC. This translates into CSAPPVTSGYEQYF. V is TRBV20-1 and J is TRBJ2-7; 9 nucleotides match TRBD2. V was pared by 6 bases and J by 4 bases, with 10 bases of the junction left unmatched. This CDR3 is built from 14 residues. CDR1 DFQATT and CDR2 SNEGSKA come from the germline V gene (reference sequence).

This clonotype was seen a handful of times. The chain couples TRBV7-4 to TRBJ2-5, with 10 bases matching TRBD1. Germline lookup yields CDR1 SGHVT and CDR2 SQSDAQ. Trimming cost V 1 base and J 3 bases; bases outside gene matches: 8. The CDR3 has 17 residues. Here the CDR3 DNA reads TGTGCCAGCAGCTTAGTCCTGGGGACAGGGGATGAAGAGACCCAGTACTTC. Protein sequence: CASSLVLGTGDEETQYF.

There are a few counts of this clonotype. The gene calls are TRBV10-2 and TRBJ2-2, with D uncertain. With 10 bases removed from V and 3 bases from J, the gap between germline ends came to 12 bases. There are 13 residues in the CDR3. The germline gives CDR1 WSHSY, CDR2 SAAADI. CDR3 amino acids: CAIERPDTGELFF. The CDR3, as DNA: TGCGCCATCGAAAGACCCGACACCGGGGAGCTGTTTTTT.

There are many counts of this clonotype. The gene calls are TRBV6-5 and TRBJ2-7; 7 bases match TRBD2. Germline CDR1 MNHEY, CDR2 SVGAGI. This CDR3 region has 17 residues. The J segment lost 4 bases and the V segment lost 4 bases, leaving 16 bases of the junction unmatched. The DNA for the CDR3 is TGTGCCAGCAGTTCTCGAAAGAGGCGGGAGAGAGGGTACGAGCAGTACTTC. Translating it yields CASSSRKRRERGYEQYF.

V gene TRBV6-2 or TRBV6-3 combines with J gene TRBJ2-3; D possibly corresponds to TRBD2 (6 bases). Germline CDR1 MNHEY, CDR2 SVGEGT. V lost 2 bases and J 3 bases, leaving 18 bases between the germline ends. This CDR3 spans 17 amino acids. CDR3 region: CASSYGVGRKATDTQYF. CDR3 nucleotide sequence: TGTGCCAGCAGTTACGGAGTGGGGAGGAAAGCAACAGATACGCAGTATTTT.

This clonotype was counted only a few times. The CDR3 coding sequence is TGTGCCAGCAGCCAAGATGGTACAGGGACGAACACTGAAGCTTTCTTT. This codes for CASSQDGTGTNTEAFF. The chain joins TRBV4-2 to TRBJ1-1; a weak D match, TRBD1 (6 bases). Trimming cost V 0 bases and J 1 base, with 12 bases left between them. The CDR3 runs to 16 residues. Germline CDR1 LGHNA, CDR2 YNFKEQ.

V and J are TRBV12-3 or TRBV12-4 and TRBJ1-2, with a possible D match to TRBD1 (6 bases). Trimming shortened V by 3 bases and J by 3 bases, and 8 bases separated the two germline ends. The CDR3 extends over 13 amino acids. DNA for the CDR3: TGTGCCAGCAGTTTCCCAGGGGACTATGGCTACACCTTC. It specifies CASSFPGDYGYTF.

This clonotype was recorded a few times. The V gene is TRBV29-1, the J gene TRBJ1-1; tentatively, D is TRBD1 (6 bases). Trimming pared 7 bases from V and 0 bases from J, leaving 12 bases between. CDR1 and CDR2 (germline): SQVTM, ANQGSEA. The CDR3 loop spans 13 amino acids. The CDR3 DNA sequence: TGCAGCGGGACGGACAGTTTGAACACTGAAGCTTTCTTT. Protein sequence: CSGTDSLNTEAFF.

This clonotype was seen more than once but under ten times. This chain links TRBV2 with TRBJ2-5, with a possible D match to TRBD1 (5 bases). Germline CDR1 is SNHLY and CDR2 is FYNNEI. The CDR3 runs 15 residues. V was cut by 5 bases and J by 3 bases, with 16 bases left in between. DNA for the CDR3: TGTGCCAGCAGTCCCCAGGGTGCCACCAAAGAGACCCAGTACTTC. Its protein is CASSPQGATKETQYF.

The genes are TRBV5-6 and TRBJ2-7; TRBD2 matches 11 bases. Germline-derived CDR1 and CDR2 are SGHDT and YYEEEE. The junction had 6 bases not matched to a gene; V was cut back by 4 bases and J by 3 bases. CDR3 length: 15 amino acids. As DNA, the CDR3 is TGTGCCAGCAGCCTGACTAGCGGGGAAATCTACGAGCAGTACTTC. Its translation is CASSLTSGEIYEQYF.

Concerning this clonotype itself: This may arise from a read error, as a much more abundant clone is one base away. J is TRBJ1-2 and V is TRBV6-5; tentative D call: TRBD1 (6 bases). This CDR3 is 13 amino acids long. Germline lookup yields CDR1 MNHEY and CDR2 SVGAGI. V was pared by 11 bases and J by 7 bases, with 20 bases between. The CDR3 spells CAGVDGETGGYTF. The DNA for the CDR3 is TGTGCCGGCGTCGACGGGGAGACAGGTGGCTACACCTTC.

This rearrangement joins TRBV12-3 or TRBV12-4 to TRBJ1-2, with 12 bases matching TRBD1. This CDR3 comprises 13 residues. Losses at the gene ends were 8 bases for V and 8 bases for J; bases not matched to a gene: 6. DNA for the CDR3: TGTGCCAGCGGGGACAGGGGGCAATCCGGCTACACCTTC. Protein product: CASGDRGQSGYTF.

Ten or more counts support this clonotype. A much larger clone differs by one base, so this may be a read error. The V and J genes are TRBV28 and TRBJ1-1, with D unresolved. From germline, CDR1 is MDHEN and CDR2 SYDVKM. V shed 3 bases and J shed 4 bases, with 6 bases lying between them. This CDR3 is 12 amino acids long. The CDR3 loop is CASSFKVTEAFF. CDR3 bases: TGTGCCAGCAGTTTTAAGGTCACTGAAGCTTTCTTT. Supplemented by reference TRBV28 and TRBJ1-1, the full variable domain reads DVKVTQSSRYLVKRTGEKVFLECVQDMDHENMFWYRQDPGLGLRLIYFSYDVKMKEKGDIPEGYSVSREKKERFSLILESASTNQTSMYLCASSFKVTEAFFGQGTRLTVV.

Many counts were recorded for this clonotype. V gene TRBV28 combines with J gene TRBJ1-2; no clear D. The V and J ends lost 1 base and 8 bases respectively, with 14 bases between them. The CDR3 loop spans 14 amino acids. CDR1 MDHEN and CDR2 SYDVKM come from the germline V gene. Written as DNA, the CDR3 is TGTGCCAGCAGTTTATCTGGCAGCCTGGGAGGCTACACCTTC. It yields the protein CASSLSGSLGGYTF.

This rearrangement joins TRBV24-1 to TRBJ2-6, with TRBD2 as a possible D gene (5 bases). The V end lost 7 bases, the J end lost 0 bases, and 15 bases lay between the germline ends. CDR1 KGHDR and CDR2 SFDVKD come from the germline V gene. CDR3 size: 17 residues. CDR3 sequence (DNA): TGTGCCACCAGCGGAGTGGGGAGCGGCTCTGGGGCCAACGTCCTGACTTTC. It translates to CATSGVGSGSGANVLTF.

This clonotype was counted many times. The rearrangement joins TRBV7-3 to TRBJ2-3; 8 bases are shared with TRBD2. V dropped 5 bases and J dropped 5; count of bases not matched to a gene: 6. The length of the CDR3 is 14 residues. Per germline, CDR1 SGHTA and CDR2 FQGTGA. CDR3 sequence: CASSTGLGVDTQYF. CDR3 coding DNA: TGTGCCAGCAGCACGGGACTAGGTGTAGATACGCAGTATTTT.

A few counts support this clonotype. The CDR3 sequence is CSARQGGNSPLHF. The CDR3, as DNA: TGCAGCGCACGACAGGGAGGCAATTCACCCCTCCACTTT. The V gene is TRBV29-1, the J gene TRBJ1-6, with TRBD1 matching over 7 bases. Germline lookup yields CDR1 SQVTM and CDR2 ANQGSEA. Trimming removed 7 bases from V and 7 bases from J; junction bases left unmatched: 7. The CDR3 extends over 13 amino acids.

This sequence joins TRBV12-3 or TRBV12-4 and TRBJ2-5; 9 bases are a match to TRBD2. V was clipped by 6 bases and J by 7 bases; unmatched bases: 9. The CDR3 has 14 amino acids. The CDR3 reads CASSLAGSLGTQYF. DNA of the CDR3: TGTGCCAGCAGCCTAGCGGGGTCCCTGGGGACCCAGTACTTC.

This sequence joins TRBV6-5 and TRBJ1-1; TRBD1 might be the D (6 bases). CDR1 is MNHEY and CDR2 is SVGAGI in the germline V gene. Trimming stripped 1 base from V and 2 bases from J, with 20 bases between. The CDR3 has 18 amino acids. This CDR3 is CASSYFLPGTFLNTEAFF. The CDR3 DNA reads TGTGCCAGCAGTTACTTTCTACCAGGGACATTTCTCAACACTGAAGCTTTCTTT.